These T cell receptor beta chains were read from a single sample in a study of cytomegalovirus exposure and HLA in healthy donors. The repertoire was sequenced with immunoSEQ multiplex PCR; TCRdb's copy has only in-frame clones and lacks some. Among about 150,000 clones listed, around 72% were seen once. Sequencing was performed on PBMCs. Source of these receptors: a man between 18 and 29 years old in good health and CMV-seronegative. Each CDR3 is given with its conserved first and last residue. A D gene is named only where the DNA matches it firmly. Size tells how often a clone was seen (once, few, many) or the class of an expanded clone, and some rows leave it out.

j_call | v_call | clone_size | d_call | cdr3_nt | cdr3_aa
TRBJ2-7 | TRBV10-3 | - | - | TGTGCCATCAGTGGCGGGAACGGCGAGCAGTACTTC | CAISGGNGEQYF
TRBJ2-3 | TRBV7-8 | once | - | TGTGCCAGCAGCTTACTCCCTAGCCGCACAGATACGCAGTATTTT | CASSLLPSRTDTQYF
TRBJ2-2 | TRBV11-2 | - | TRBD2 | TGTGCCACGCGGAGCGGGGTCTTGAGGACCGGGGAGCTGTTTTTT | CATRSGVLRTGELFF
TRBJ2-7 | TRBV7-2 | - | TRBD1 | TGTGCCAGCAGCGGGGACAGGGGAGGCGAGCAGTACTTC | CASSGDRGGEQYF
TRBJ2-1 | TRBV19 | - | TRBD1 | TGTGCCAGTAGTATAGATCGGGACAGGGGCGACCCCTCCTACAATGAGCAGTTCTTC | CASSIDRDRGDPSYNEQFF
TRBJ1-1 | TRBV28 | - | - | TGTGCCAGCACCACCTCGGGGGGGGTGACTGAAGCTTTCTTT | CASTTSGGVTEAFF
TRBJ2-5 | TRBV5-1 | - | TRBD1 | TGCGCCAGCAGCATCCCGAACTGGACGCCGAGGACAGGGAACCTTGGGACCCAGTACTTC | CASSIPNWTPRTGNLGTQYF
TRBJ2-1 | TRBV28 | few | - | TGTGCCACCGGTAACAATGAGCAGTTCTTC | CATGNNEQFF
TRBJ2-1 | TRBV7-2 | - | - | TGTGCCAGCAGCTTAGTTCCTGGGGGGGCCAATGAGCAGTTCTTC | CASSLVPGGANEQFF
TRBJ2-3 | TRBV6-1 | - | TRBD1 | TGTGCCAGCAACGGACAGGGATTGGATACGCAGTATTTT | CASNGQGLDTQYF